This T cell receptor (beta chain) was documented in a study of blood T cell repertoires in COVID-19. Looking at the study overall: The samples span acute and convalescent COVID-19 from the United States, Italy and Spain. In each case, the material was cDNA or gDNA derived from T cells, B-cell-depleted T cells, or PBMCs.

Trimming shortened V by 5 bases and J by 3 bases, and 11 bases separated the two germline ends. The CDR3 is 13 amino acids. Per the study methods: Using reference gene primer amplification, nucleated cell counts were estimated. Assay used: immunoSEQ multiplex PCR; TCRdb lists only in-frame clones, some missing. That table gives V, J and clone size, and the DNA gave D and trimming. This table has some 230,000 clones, around four fifths appearing once. Sequencing was performed on peripheral blood. V and J are TRBV12-3 or TRBV12-4 and TRBJ2-7; weak D call: TRBD2 (5 bases). The TCR was taken from a woman aged 55-69 years who had recovered from COVID-19. DNA for the CDR3: TGTGCCAGCAGTACCTTCCGGGGCTACGAGCAGTACTTC. This gives the protein CASSTFRGYEQYF.